This entry features one T cell receptor (beta chain) sequence. What it binds is not known. In the PCR, 60 Vbeta and 13 Jbeta primers were used. The method was immunoSEQ multiplex PCR; TCRdb's version includes in-frame clones alone and lacks a portion of them. Of fewer than 85,000 clones listed, more than 65% are singletons. The sample comes from a study of cytomegalovirus exposure and HLA in healthy donors. Study conclusions and caveats: TCR beta V- and J-gene trimming was later associated with a missense DCLRE1C variant. Likely technical artifact: a cluster of highly shared sequence variants. Reports indicate that TCR beta sequences accurately predicted the HLA-A and HLA-B alleles of most subjects.

The source of this sequence is a man between 65 and 85 years old in good health and CMV-seropositive. Sequencing was performed on PBMCs.

The CDR3: CASNPGWEGEQYF. CDR3 in DNA: TGTGCCAGTAATCCGGGGTGGGAGGGCGAGCAGTACTTC. The chain recombines TRBV11-2 with TRBJ2-7; 7 bases fit TRBD2. In germline, CDR1 is SGHAT, CDR2 FQNNGV. The V segment lost 9 bases and the J segment 6 bases; nucleotides outside the gene matches: 11. CDR3 length: 13 residues.